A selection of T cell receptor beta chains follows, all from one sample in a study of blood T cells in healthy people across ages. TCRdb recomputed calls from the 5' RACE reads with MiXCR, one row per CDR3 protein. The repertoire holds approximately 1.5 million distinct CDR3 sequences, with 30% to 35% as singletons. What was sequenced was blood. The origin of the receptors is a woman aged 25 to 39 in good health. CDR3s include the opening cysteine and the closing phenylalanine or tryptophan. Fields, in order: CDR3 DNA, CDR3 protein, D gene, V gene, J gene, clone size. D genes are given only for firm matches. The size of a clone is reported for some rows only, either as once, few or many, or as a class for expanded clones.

cdr3_nt: TGTGCCAGCAGCTTAGAGAGGCGAGCGGGGGGCACAGATACGCAGTATTTT
cdr3_aa: CASSLERRAGGTDTQYF
d_call: TRBD2
v_call: TRBV7-6
j_call: TRBJ2-3
clone_size: once

cdr3_nt: TGTGCCAGCAGCGTAGATAGCGGGGCCTACAATGGGCAGTTCTTC
cdr3_aa: CASSVDSGAYNGQFF
d_call: TRBD2
v_call: TRBV9
j_call: TRBJ2-1
clone_size: .

cdr3_nt: TGTGCCAGCAGTTACGCCGGGTTTTTCACCTACGAGCAGTACTTC
cdr3_aa: CASSYAGFFTYEQYF
d_call: .
v_call: TRBV6-2/TRBV6-3
j_call: TRBJ2-7
clone_size: .

cdr3_nt: TGCAGTGCTAGAGTTAGTCAGGGGGCGAGGGATGAGCAGTTCTTC
cdr3_aa: CSARVSQGARDEQFF
d_call: TRBD1
v_call: TRBV20-1
j_call: TRBJ2-1
clone_size: many

cdr3_nt: TGCAGTGCTAGGGGAAATCAAGATCAGCCCCAGCATTTT
cdr3_aa: CSARGNQDQPQHF
d_call: .
v_call: TRBV20-1
j_call: TRBJ1-5
clone_size: .

cdr3_nt: TGCAGTGCTAGAGAAGTAACTAGCGGTTACAATGAGCAGTTCTTC
cdr3_aa: CSAREVTSGYNEQFF
d_call: TRBD2
v_call: TRBV20-1
j_call: TRBJ2-1
clone_size: few

cdr3_nt: TGTGCCAGTGCCCCAACAGGGCGGGATGAGCAGGTCTTC
cdr3_aa: CASAPTGRDEQVF
d_call: .
v_call: TRBV12-3/TRBV12-4
j_call: TRBJ2-1
clone_size: .

cdr3_nt: TGTGCCACCGGATATAACACCGGGGAGCTGTTTTTT
cdr3_aa: CATGYNTGELFF
d_call: .
v_call: TRBV7-9
j_call: TRBJ2-2
clone_size: .

cdr3_nt: TGCAGTGCTGAAGGAATCTCTGGGGCCAACGTCCTGACTTTC
cdr3_aa: CSAEGISGANVLTF
d_call: .
v_call: TRBV20-1
j_call: TRBJ2-6
clone_size: .

cdr3_nt: TGCAGCGTCGGGGACGGCCGAGTCTCCTACGAGCAGTACTTC
cdr3_aa: CSVGDGRVSYEQYF
d_call: .
v_call: TRBV29-1
j_call: TRBJ2-7
clone_size: many

cdr3_nt: TGCAGCGTTGAAGGACAGGAGGTTGAAGCTTTCTTT
cdr3_aa: CSVEGQEVEAFF
d_call: .
v_call: TRBV29-1
j_call: TRBJ1-1
clone_size: .

cdr3_nt: TGTGCCAGCAGGCAGGTGGGCTCCTACAATGAGCAGTTCTTC
cdr3_aa: CASRQVGSYNEQFF
d_call: .
v_call: TRBV27
j_call: TRBJ2-1
clone_size: few

cdr3_nt: TGTGCCCGCAACATTCTGCGGACAGGGGGTGAGCAGTTCTTC
cdr3_aa: CARNILRTGGEQFF
d_call: TRBD1
v_call: TRBV11-1
j_call: TRBJ2-1
clone_size: .

cdr3_nt: TGCGCCAGCAGCACTAGCGGGGGTATCAATGAGCAGTTCTTC
cdr3_aa: CASSTSGGINEQFF
d_call: TRBD2
v_call: TRBV5-1
j_call: TRBJ2-1
clone_size: many

cdr3_nt: TGTGCCACCAGCAGAGTGGCGGTGGGGACTAATAGCGAGCAGTACTTC
cdr3_aa: CATSRVAVGTNSEQYF
d_call: TRBD2
v_call: TRBV15
j_call: TRBJ2-7
clone_size: .

cdr3_nt: TGTGCCAGCAGCGCCATGCGGAGTACAGATACGCAGTATTTT
cdr3_aa: CASSAMRSTDTQYF
d_call: .
v_call: TRBV7-3
j_call: TRBJ2-3
clone_size: .

cdr3_nt: TGTGCCAGCAGCTTTACGGGAGGGCAAGAGACCCAGTACTTC
cdr3_aa: CASSFTGGQETQYF
d_call: TRBD2
v_call: TRBV7-2
j_call: TRBJ2-5
clone_size: many

cdr3_nt: TGTGCCAGCAGCTCAAGACCAGCGGGGGGTTCCTACGAACAGTACTTC
cdr3_aa: CASSSRPAGGSYEQYF
d_call: TRBD2
v_call: TRBV7-2
j_call: TRBJ2-7
clone_size: .

cdr3_nt: TGTGCCAGCAGCCCGGGGACTACCGACTACGAGCAGTACTTC
cdr3_aa: CASSPGTTDYEQYF
d_call: TRBD2
v_call: TRBV7-6
j_call: TRBJ2-7
clone_size: few

cdr3_nt: TGTGCCAGCAGCCGGAACAGGGGTAGCAATGAGCAGTTCTTC
cdr3_aa: CASSRNRGSNEQFF
d_call: TRBD1
v_call: TRBV7-7
j_call: TRBJ2-1
clone_size: .

cdr3_nt: TGTGCCAGCAGTTCATCCGGGACTAGCAGAAACTACGAGCAGTACTTC
cdr3_aa: CASSSSGTSRNYEQYF
d_call: TRBD2
v_call: TRBV28
j_call: TRBJ2-7
clone_size: .

cdr3_nt: TGCAGCGCCGCGGGGGGGAGGGCCGTTGGTGAGCAGTTCTTC
cdr3_aa: CSAAGGRAVGEQFF
d_call: TRBD2
v_call: TRBV29-1
j_call: TRBJ2-1
clone_size: .

cdr3_nt: TGTGCCAGCGTCCCGGGACTAGCGGGAGGACCCCCCTACGAGCAGTACTTC
cdr3_aa: CASVPGLAGGPPYEQYF
d_call: TRBD2
v_call: TRBV6-2/TRBV6-3
j_call: TRBJ2-7
clone_size: few

cdr3_nt: TGTGCCAGCAGTGAAGGGGGTTCACCCCTCCACTTT
cdr3_aa: CASSEGGSPLHF
d_call: .
v_call: TRBV2
j_call: TRBJ1-6
clone_size: .

cdr3_nt: TGTGCCAGCAGTTTAGGGCCTAGCGGGAGCTCTGGGGCCAACGTCCTGACTTTC
cdr3_aa: CASSLGPSGSSGANVLTF
d_call: TRBD2
v_call: TRBV28
j_call: TRBJ2-6
clone_size: .

cdr3_nt: TGCAGTGCTAGAGATAACGACAGGGGCTACGAGCAGTACTTC
cdr3_aa: CSARDNDRGYEQYF
d_call: TRBD1
v_call: TRBV20-1
j_call: TRBJ2-7
clone_size: few

cdr3_nt: TGTGCCAGCAGCCCTCATATAACCCGGACAGGGTTCTCCGGGGAGCTGTTTTTT
cdr3_aa: CASSPHITRTGFSGELFF
d_call: TRBD1
v_call: TRBV14
j_call: TRBJ2-2
clone_size: .

cdr3_nt: TGCAGCGTTGAAAGTCCAGGGAACTATGGCTACACCTTC
cdr3_aa: CSVESPGNYGYTF
d_call: .
v_call: TRBV29-1
j_call: TRBJ1-2
clone_size: few

cdr3_nt: TGTGCCAGCAGCTGGCAGGCGCGAGCGGGAGGACCCAACGAGCAGTACTTC
cdr3_aa: CASSWQARAGGPNEQYF
d_call: TRBD2
v_call: TRBV7-3
j_call: TRBJ2-7
clone_size: few

cdr3_nt: TGTGCCAGCACTTTTTGGGCAGCCACGAACACTGAAGCTTTCTTT
cdr3_aa: CASTFWAATNTEAFF
d_call: .
v_call: TRBV12-3/TRBV12-4
j_call: TRBJ1-1
clone_size: .

cdr3_nt: TGTGCCAGCCTTGAGGGGGGAGCGAACACCGGGGAGCTGTTTTTT
cdr3_aa: CASLEGGANTGELFF
d_call: .
v_call: TRBV12-3/TRBV12-4
j_call: TRBJ2-2
clone_size: .

cdr3_nt: TGTGCCAGCAGTGAAAATGGGGTGGGTCAGCCCCAGCATTTT
cdr3_aa: CASSENGVGQPQHF
d_call: .
v_call: TRBV2
j_call: TRBJ1-5
clone_size: .

cdr3_nt: TGTGCCAGCAGTCCCCAGAGGGGGATATACAATGAGCAGTTCTTC
cdr3_aa: CASSPQRGIYNEQFF
d_call: .
v_call: TRBV6-6
j_call: TRBJ2-1
clone_size: many

cdr3_nt: TGCGCCAGCAGACGGACACCTCAAGCCTACGAGCAGTACTTC
cdr3_aa: CASRRTPQAYEQYF
d_call: .
v_call: TRBV4-1
j_call: TRBJ2-7
clone_size: few

cdr3_nt: TGTGCCACCAGCAGTGACCGGGACTACTACGAGCAGTACTTC
cdr3_aa: CATSSDRDYYEQYF
d_call: TRBD2
v_call: TRBV15
j_call: TRBJ2-7
clone_size: .

cdr3_nt: TGTGCCAGCAGTTTAATGGGACTAGCGGGGGCGAAAAATGAGCAGTTCTTC
cdr3_aa: CASSLMGLAGAKNEQFF
d_call: TRBD2
v_call: TRBV28
j_call: TRBJ2-1
clone_size: .

cdr3_nt: TGTGCCAGCAGCCAAGATTCGGGTGAAGCTTTCTTT
cdr3_aa: CASSQDSGEAFF
d_call: .
v_call: TRBV14
j_call: TRBJ1-1
clone_size: .

cdr3_nt: TGTGCCAGCAGCTTCCAAGACCAGCGAGGGGATGAGCAGTTCTTC
cdr3_aa: CASSFQDQRGDEQFF
d_call: .
v_call: TRBV7-9
j_call: TRBJ2-1
clone_size: .

cdr3_nt: TGTGCCAGCGGGGCTACCGGGACAGGCAGCTATGGCTACACCTTC
cdr3_aa: CASGATGTGSYGYTF
d_call: TRBD1
v_call: TRBV12-3/TRBV12-4
j_call: TRBJ1-2
clone_size: .

cdr3_nt: TGTGCCAGCAGCTTGCTAAAGATGGATGAGCAGTTCTTC
cdr3_aa: CASSLLKMDEQFF
d_call: .
v_call: TRBV5-6
j_call: TRBJ2-1
clone_size: .

cdr3_nt: TGTGCCACCAGCAGAGATTTACTAGCGGCGAGCTCCTACAATGAGCAGTTCTTC
cdr3_aa: CATSRDLLAASSYNEQFF
d_call: TRBD2
v_call: TRBV15
j_call: TRBJ2-1
clone_size: few

cdr3_nt: TGTGCCAGCAGTCACACTAGCGGGGTCATCCATGAGCAGTTCTTC
cdr3_aa: CASSHTSGVIHEQFF
d_call: TRBD2
v_call: TRBV7-6
j_call: TRBJ2-1
clone_size: few